This T cell receptor (beta chain) was found in a study of cytomegalovirus exposure and HLA in healthy donors. 13 Jbeta primers and 60 Vbeta primers were used for the PCR. Produced via immunoSEQ multiplex PCR; TCRdb's table is partial and in-frame only. The sample gives under 200,000 clones, roughly 80% of which show up once; around 2% is in the top ten. The CDR3 covers 15 residues. V was clipped by 3 bases and J by 1 base, with 13 bases between them. Germline-derived CDR1 and CDR2 are SGDLS and YYNGEE. The TCR originated in a human donor in good health. Material for sequencing was PBMCs. V and J are TRBV9 and TRBJ1-1; possibly TRBD1 for D (5 bases). The CDR3 DNA reads TGTGCCAGCAGCGCAACAACAGGAGAGAACACTGAAGCTTTCTTT. Translation gives CASSATTGENTEAFF. The full variable domain, rest sourced from reference TRBV9 and TRBJ1-1, is DSGVTQTPKHLITATGQRVTLRCSPRSGDLSVYWYQQSLDQGLQFLIQYYNGEERAKGNILERFSAQQFPDLHSELNLSSLELGDSALYFCASSATTGENTEAFFGQGTRLTVV.